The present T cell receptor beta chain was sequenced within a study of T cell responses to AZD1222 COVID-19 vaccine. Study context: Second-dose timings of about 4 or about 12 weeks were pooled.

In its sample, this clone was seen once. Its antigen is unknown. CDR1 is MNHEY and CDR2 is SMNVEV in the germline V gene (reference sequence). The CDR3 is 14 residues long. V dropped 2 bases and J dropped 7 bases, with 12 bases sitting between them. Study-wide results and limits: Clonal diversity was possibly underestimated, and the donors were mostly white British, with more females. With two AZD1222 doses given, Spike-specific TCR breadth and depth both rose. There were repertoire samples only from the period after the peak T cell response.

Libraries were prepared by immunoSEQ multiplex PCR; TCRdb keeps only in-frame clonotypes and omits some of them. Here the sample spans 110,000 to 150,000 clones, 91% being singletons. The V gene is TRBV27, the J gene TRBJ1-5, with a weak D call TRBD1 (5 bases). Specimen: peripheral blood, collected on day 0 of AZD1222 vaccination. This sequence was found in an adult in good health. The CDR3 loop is CASSLNRSGQPQHF. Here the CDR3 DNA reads TGTGCCAGCAGTTTAAACAGGTCAGGACAGCCCCAGCATTTT.